Detailed here is one T cell receptor (beta chain). As handled by the study authors: For nucleated cells, counts were estimated from reference gene primer amplification. TCRdb's copy holds only in-frame clones and misses some; the assay was immunoSEQ multiplex PCR. The V and J calls and clone size come from that table; D and trimming were worked out from the DNA. This table holds more than 20,000 clones, roughly 87% found once. This record comes from a study of blood T cell repertoires in COVID-19. Whole-study context: Samples taken during acute and convalescent COVID-19 were collected in the United States, Italy and Spain. Sources were T cells, B-cell-depleted T cells, or PBMCs; the material itself was cDNA or gDNA.

The CDR3 totals 15 residues. The J segment lost 4 bases and the V segment lost 3 bases, leaving 4 bases of the junction unmatched. Germline lookup yields CDR1 SGHRS and CDR2 YFSETQ. Input material: peripheral blood. The chain couples TRBV5-1 to TRBJ2-3; 11 nucleotides line up with TRBD2. The clonotype comes from a human donor with active COVID-19. The donor label of this sample is uncertain. CDR3 sequence (DNA): TGCGCCAGCAGCTGGGCTAGCGGGAGGCCAGATACGCAGTATTTT. This codes for CASSWASGRPDTQYF.